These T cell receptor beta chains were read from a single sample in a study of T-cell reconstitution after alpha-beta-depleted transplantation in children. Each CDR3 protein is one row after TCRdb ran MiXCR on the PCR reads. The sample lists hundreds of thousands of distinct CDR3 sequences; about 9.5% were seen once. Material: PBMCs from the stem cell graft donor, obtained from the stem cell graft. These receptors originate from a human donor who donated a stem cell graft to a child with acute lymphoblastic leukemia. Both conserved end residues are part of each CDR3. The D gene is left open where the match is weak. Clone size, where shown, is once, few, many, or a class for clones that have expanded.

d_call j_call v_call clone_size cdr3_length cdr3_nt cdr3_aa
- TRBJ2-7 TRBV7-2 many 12 TGTGCCAGCAGCTTAGTTTTTTACGAGCAGTACTTC CASSLVFYEQYF
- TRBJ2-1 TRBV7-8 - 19 TGTGCCAGCAGCTTAGAGGTTGTCAGGATAAGGTCCTCCTACAATGAGCAGTTCTTC CASSLEVVRIRSSYNEQFF
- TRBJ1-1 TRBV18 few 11 TGTGCCAGCACAATTAACACTGAAGCTTTCTTT CASTINTEAFF
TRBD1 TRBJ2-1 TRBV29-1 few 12 TGCAGCTCCAATCCTCAGGGGGATGAGCAGTTCTTC CSSNPQGDEQFF
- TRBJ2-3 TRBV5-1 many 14 TGCGCCAGCAGCCCAGGACAGAACACAGATACGCAGTATTTT CASSPGQNTDTQYF
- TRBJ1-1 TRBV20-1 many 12 TGCAGTGCTCCACGGGTAGGCCCAGAAGCTTTCTTT CSAPRVGPEAFF
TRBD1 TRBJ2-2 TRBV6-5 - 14 TGTGCCAGCAGTTTGACAGGGGGCGACGGGGAGCTGTTTTTT CASSLTGGDGELFF
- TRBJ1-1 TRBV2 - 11 TGTGCCAGCAGCCCCTGGGCTGAAGCTTTCTTT CASSPWAEAFF
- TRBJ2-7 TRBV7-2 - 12 TGTGCCAGCAGCACGACAGCCTACGAGCAGTACTTC CASSTTAYEQYF
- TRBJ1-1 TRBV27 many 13 TGTGCCAGCTCGGCGGGAACAAACACTGAAGCTTTCTTT CASSAGTNTEAFF
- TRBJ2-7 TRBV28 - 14 TGTGCCAGCATCCCCCAGGGGATAACCTACGAGCAGTACTTC CASIPQGITYEQYF
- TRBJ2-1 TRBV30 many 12 TGTGCCTGGAGTGTAAAAGACAATGAGCAGTTCTTC CAWSVKDNEQFF
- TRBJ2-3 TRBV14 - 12 TGTGCCAGCAGCCAATGGGGAGATACGCAGTATTTT CASSQWGDTQYF
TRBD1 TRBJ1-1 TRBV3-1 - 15 TGTGCCAGCAGCCAATGGGGAGGGGGCGAAACTGAAGCTTTCTTT CASSQWGGGETEAFF
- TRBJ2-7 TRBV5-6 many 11 TGTGCCAGCAGGGACTTCGGCGAGCAGTACTTC CASRDFGEQYF
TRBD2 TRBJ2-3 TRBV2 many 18 TGTGCCAGCAGTGAAGGGAGGACTAGCGGGGGGAGCACAGATACGCAGTATTTT CASSEGRTSGGSTDTQYF
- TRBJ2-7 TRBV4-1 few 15 TGCGCCAGCAGCCAAGTAAGGGATGGTGACTACGAGCAGTACTTC CASSQVRDGDYEQYF
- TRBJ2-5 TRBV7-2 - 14 TGTGCCAGCAGCACCTCTGGGCACCAAGAGACCCAGTACTTC CASSTSGHQETQYF
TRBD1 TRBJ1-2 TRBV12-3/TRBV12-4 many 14 TGTGCCAGCAGTTCCCGAACAGGGGGCAGTGGCTACACCTTC CASSSRTGGSGYTF
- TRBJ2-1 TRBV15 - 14 TGTGCCACCAGCACCGGGATCGTCGCCAATGAGCAGTTCTTC CATSTGIVANEQFF
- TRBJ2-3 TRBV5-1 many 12 TGCGCCAGCAGCTTGATCGCAGATACGCAGTATTTT CASSLIADTQYF
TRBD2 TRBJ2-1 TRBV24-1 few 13 TGTGCCACCAGCGCGGGAGACCCGGGTGAGCAGTTCTTC CATSAGDPGEQFF
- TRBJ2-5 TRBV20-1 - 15 TGCAGTGCCAATCGGCTCGGACAGCTCCAAGAGACCCAGTACTTC CSANRLGQLQETQYF
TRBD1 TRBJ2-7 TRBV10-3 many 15 TGTGCCACCAGCGACCCAAAGGGGGCAGGGGACGAGCAGTACTTC CATSDPKGAGDEQYF
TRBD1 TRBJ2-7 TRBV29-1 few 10 TGCAGCGCTGGACAGGGCGAGCAGTACTTC CSAGQGEQYF
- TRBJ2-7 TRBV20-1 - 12 TGCAGTGCTAGAGGGAAAGTCTGGGAGCAGTACTTC CSARGKVWEQYF
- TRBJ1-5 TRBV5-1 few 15 TGCGCCAGCAGCCAAGGACCGTCGTCCGGGCAGCCCCAGCATTTT CASSQGPSSGQPQHF
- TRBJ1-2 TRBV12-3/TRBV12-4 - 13 TGTGCCAGCAGTTTCTCCCGGTTCTATGGCTACACCTTC CASSFSRFYGYTF
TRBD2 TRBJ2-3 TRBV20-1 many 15 TGCAGTGCTAGCTCCCCCGGGAGGGAGGCAGATACGCAGTATTTT CSASSPGREADTQYF
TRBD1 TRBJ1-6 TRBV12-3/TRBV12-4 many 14 TGTGCCAGCAGGAGGGACAGGGAAAATTCACCCCTCCACTTT CASRRDRENSPLHF
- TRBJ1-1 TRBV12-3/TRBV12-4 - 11 TGTGCCAGCAAACCCGAAGGGGCAGCTTTCTTT CASKPEGAAFF
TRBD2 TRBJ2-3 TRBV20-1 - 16 TGCAGTGCTAGATTGTTCCTAGCGGGGGCCATAGATACGCAGTATTTT CSARLFLAGAIDTQYF
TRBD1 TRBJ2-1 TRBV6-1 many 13 TGTGCCGGGGCCGGGACAGGGTTAAATGAGCAGTTCTTC CAGAGTGLNEQFF